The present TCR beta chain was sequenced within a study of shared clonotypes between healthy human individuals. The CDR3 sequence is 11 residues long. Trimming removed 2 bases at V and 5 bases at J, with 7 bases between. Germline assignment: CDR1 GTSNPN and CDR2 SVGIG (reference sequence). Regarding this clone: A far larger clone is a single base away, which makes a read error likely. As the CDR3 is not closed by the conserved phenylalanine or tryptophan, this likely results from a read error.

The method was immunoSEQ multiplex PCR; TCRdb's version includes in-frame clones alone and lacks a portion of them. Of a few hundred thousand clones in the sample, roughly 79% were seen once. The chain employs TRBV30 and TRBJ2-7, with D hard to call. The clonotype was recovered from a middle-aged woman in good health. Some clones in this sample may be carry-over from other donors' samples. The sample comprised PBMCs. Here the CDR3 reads CAWSTYDEQYC. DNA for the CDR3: TGTGCCTGGAGTACCTACGACGAGCAGTACTGC.